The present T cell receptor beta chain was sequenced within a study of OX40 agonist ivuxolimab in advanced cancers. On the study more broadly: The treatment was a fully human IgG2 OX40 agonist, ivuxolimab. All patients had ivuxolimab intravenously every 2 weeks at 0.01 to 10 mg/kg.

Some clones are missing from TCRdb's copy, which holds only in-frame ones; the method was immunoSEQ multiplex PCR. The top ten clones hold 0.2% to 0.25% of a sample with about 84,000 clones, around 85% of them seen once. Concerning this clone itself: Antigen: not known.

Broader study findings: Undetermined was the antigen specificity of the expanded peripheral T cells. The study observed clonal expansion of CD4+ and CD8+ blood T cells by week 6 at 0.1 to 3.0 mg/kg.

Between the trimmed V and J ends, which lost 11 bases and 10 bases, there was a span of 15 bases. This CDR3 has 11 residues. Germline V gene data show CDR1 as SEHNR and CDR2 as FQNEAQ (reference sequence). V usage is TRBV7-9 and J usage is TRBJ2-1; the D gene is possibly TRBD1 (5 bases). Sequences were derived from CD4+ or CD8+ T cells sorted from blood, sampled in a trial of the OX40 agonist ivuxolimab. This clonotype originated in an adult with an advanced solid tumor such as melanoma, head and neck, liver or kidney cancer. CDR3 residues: CAGKIWGEQFF. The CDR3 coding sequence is TGTGCCGGAAAAATATGGGGCGAGCAGTTCTTC. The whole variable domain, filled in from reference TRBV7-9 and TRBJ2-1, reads DTGVSQNPRHKITKRGQNVTFRCDPISEHNRLYWYRQTLGQGPEFLTYFQNEAQLEKSRLLSDRFSAERPKGSFSTLEIQRTEQGDSAMYLCAGKIWGEQFFGPGTRLTVL.